One sample yielded the 27 T cell receptor beta chains listed below, sequenced in a study of response to subunit inactivated influenza vaccine. TCRdb analysed the RT-PCR reads with MiXCR anew, one entry per CDR3 protein. The data hold around 650,000 distinct CDR3 sequences, with 15% to 17% observed a single time. The sample was PBMCs from blood, taken 11 to 12 days after vaccination. All receptors derive from a middle-aged man who received an inactivated influenza vaccine.

This chain uses TRBV7-2 with TRBJ1-1, with D possibly matching TRBD1 (5 bases). V shed 5 bases and J shed 7 bases, with 20 bases lying between them. CDR3 length: 15 amino acids. Looked up from germline, CDR1 is SGHTA and CDR2 is FQGNSA. This CDR3 is CASSLTGRVLGEAFF. In DNA form, the CDR3 reads TGTGCCAGCAGCCTTACGGGACGGGTGCTCGGTGAAGCTTTCTTT.

This clonotype came up many times. This sequence joins TRBV7-2 and TRBJ2-1, with D tentatively TRBD1 (6 bases). This CDR3 has 14 amino acids. CDR1 SGHTA and CDR2 FQGNSA come from the germline V gene. Trimming removed 3 bases from V and 9 bases from J, with 15 bases in between. CDR3 loop: CASSLGVDRLEQFF. The CDR3 bases are TGTGCCAGCAGCTTGGGGGTAGACAGGCTTGAGCAGTTCTTC. Based on the CDR3 plus reference TRBV7-2 and TRBJ2-1, the full variable domain is GAGVSQSPSNKVTEKGKDVELRCDPISGHTALYWYRQSLGQGLEFLIYFQGNSAPDKSGLPSDRFSAERTGGSVSTLTIQRTQQEDSAVYLCASSLGVDRLEQFFGPGTRLTVL.

Only a few counts were recorded for this clonotype. The chain links TRBV5-1 to TRBJ2-6; weak D call: TRBD2 (7 bases). This CDR3 is built from 15 residues. Germline CDR1 SGHRS, CDR2 YFSETQ. V was trimmed by 4 bases and J by 3 bases, leaving 11 bases between them. The CDR3 DNA is TGCGCCAGCAGCATAGGGGGGGTTGGGGCCAACGTCCTGACTTTC. Encoded protein: CASSIGGVGANVLTF.

This clonotype has only a few counts. The V and J genes are TRBV21-1 and TRBJ1-2. TRBV21-1 has pseudogene status. CDR3 size: 12 residues. CDR3 sequence: CASSAQDYGYTF. The CDR3 bases are TGTGCCAGCAGCGCCCAGGACTATGGCTACACCTTC.

This clonotype showed up just a few times. The chain is built from TRBV29-1 and TRBJ2-1; 10 nucleotides agree with TRBD2. J lost 8 bases, V lost 0 bases, and 10 bases had no gene match. CDR3 length: 16 amino acids. Germline V gives CDR1 SQVTM, CDR2 ANQGSEA. Written as DNA, the CDR3 is TGCAGCGTTGAAGATGTGCTAGCGGGAGAATCTTATGAGCAGTTCTTC. It encodes CSVEDVLAGESYEQFF.

Worth noting for this clonotype: A much more abundant neighbour one base away suggests this may be a read error. The chain has TRBV20-1 and TRBJ2-7; 7 bases fit TRBD2. Germline loops: CDR1 DFQATT, CDR2 SNEGSKA (reference sequence). The CDR3 totals 12 residues. V lost 3 bases to trimming and J lost 5 bases; unmatched junction nucleotides: 4. DNA for the CDR3: TGCAGTGCTAGCGGGAGGACCCACGAGCAGTACTTC. Its translation: CSASGRTHEQYF.

This clonotype was observed many times. The chain recombines TRBV4-1 with TRBJ1-1, with unresolved D. This CDR3 is built from 16 residues. CDR1 is MGHRA and CDR2 is YSYEKL in the germline V gene. The V gene lost 0 bases and the J gene lost 5 bases, with 16 bases spanning the gap. The DNA for the CDR3 is TGCGCCAGCAGCCAAGATATATCGGCAGTAGGGACTGAAGCTTTCTTT. This sequence encodes CASSQDISAVGTEAFF.

The chain joins TRBV13 to TRBJ2-5, with 8 bases aligning to TRBD2. V lost 7 bases to trimming and J lost 5 bases; unmatched junction nucleotides: 12. This CDR3 contains 15 residues. Germline V gene data show CDR1 as PRHDT and CDR2 as FYEKMQ (reference sequence). CDR3 nucleotides: TGTGCCAGCAATGGGCAAGCGGGGGTTGCCGAGACCCAGTACTTC. Protein: CASNGQAGVAETQYF. Combining the CDR3 with reference TRBV13 and TRBJ2-5 gives the whole variable domain AAGVIQSPRHLIKEKRETATLKCYPIPRHDTVYWYQQGPGQDPQFLISFYEKMQSDKGSIPDRFSAQQFSDYHSELNMSSLELGDSALYFCASNGQAGVAETQYFGPGTRLLVL.

This clonotype was detected a few times. The chain joins TRBV18 to TRBJ2-1; the match to TRBD2 covers 7 bases. CDR3 length: 17 amino acids. Germline CDR1 is KGHSH and CDR2 is LQKENI. The V and J ends lost 0 bases and 0 bases, in that order; junction bases with no gene match: 5. CDR3 protein: CASSPPSGLVSYNEQFF. CDR3 nucleotides: TGTGCCAGCTCACCACCTAGCGGGCTCGTCTCCTACAATGAGCAGTTCTTC.

This clonotype was seen repeatedly, ten times or more. The chain couples TRBV28 to TRBJ2-7; TRBD2 matches at 8 bases. Germline CDR1 is MDHEN and CDR2 is SYDVKM. The CDR3 length is 19 residues. With V trimmed by 3 bases and J by 0 bases, 16 bases remained unmatched. CDR3: CASSFALDLIAGSSYEQYF. The CDR3 DNA is TGTGCCAGCAGTTTCGCTCTAGATCTTATAGCGGGAAGCTCCTACGAGCAGTACTTC.

This clonotype occurred a few times. This chain links TRBV7-9 with TRBJ1-2, with a weak D call TRBD1 (6 bases). V was clipped by 11 bases and J by 5 bases, with 15 bases between them. Looked up from germline, CDR1 is SEHNR and CDR2 is FQNEAQ (reference sequence). The CDR3 consists of 12 residues. CDR3 DNA: TGTGCCTCTACCCCAGGGGAATATGGCTACACCTTC. Amino acids: CASTPGEYGYTF.

This chain links TRBV6-1 with TRBJ2-3, with D possibly being TRBD1 (7 bases). V gave up 6 bases and J gave up 3 bases, with 13 bases separating them. Germline V CDR1 and CDR2: MNHNS, SASEGT. The CDR3 is 14 residues long. CDR3 protein: CASREGAKTDTQYF. DNA for the CDR3: TGTGCCAGCAGGGAGGGGGCGAAGACAGATACGCAGTATTTT.

This clonotype turned up a few times. V and J are TRBV20-1 and TRBJ1-1, with D perhaps matching TRBD1 (5 bases). Germline CDR1 is DFQATT and CDR2 is SNEGSKA (reference sequence). Trimming shortened V by 1 base and J by 3 bases, and 9 bases separated the two germline ends. This CDR3 is 13 amino acids long. The CDR3 coding sequence is TGCAGTGCTAGAGCCGGGGGGTACACTGAAGCTTTCTTT. It encodes CSARAGGYTEAFF.

This clonotype was observed a few times. J is TRBJ2-5 and V is TRBV7-2; possibly TRBD2 for D (5 bases). CDR3 length equals 15 residues. The germline gives CDR1 SGHTA, CDR2 FQGNSA. V lost 3 bases and J 1 base, leaving 12 bases between the germline ends. The CDR3 loop reads CASSLSRESQETQYF. The CDR3 region has the DNA TGTGCCAGCAGCTTGAGCCGGGAATCCCAAGAGACCCAGTACTTC.

In its sample, this clonotype was seen once. The V call is TRBV7-6, the J call TRBJ2-7; D gene unclear. The CDR3 extends over 14 amino acids. Germline lookup yields CDR1 SGHVS and CDR2 FNYEAQ. V lost 7 bases to trimming and J lost 2 bases, with 15 bases between them. The CDR3 spells CASTYDEPPYEQYF. In DNA form, the CDR3 reads TGTGCCAGCACCTATGATGAGCCACCCTACGAGCAGTACTTC.

This clonotype has just one count. The chain links TRBV5-5 to TRBJ1-2; D gene uncertain. Germline assignment: CDR1 SGHKS and CDR2 YYEKEE (reference sequence). The CDR3 covers 15 residues. V gave up 4 bases and J gave up 0 bases, with 13 bases separating them. CDR3 loop: CASSGPGPANYGYTF. The CDR3, as DNA: TGTGCCAGCAGCGGGCCAGGACCCGCTAACTATGGCTACACCTTC.

In this sample, this clonotype turned up many times. V usage is TRBV7-8 and J usage is TRBJ2-7; no clear D gene. V was shortened by 1 base and J by 2 bases, with 6 bases between the two germline ends. This CDR3 comprises 13 residues. Germline values: CDR1 SGHVS, CDR2 FQNEAQ. CDR3 in DNA: TGTGCCAGCAGCTTAGAAAGGCCCTACGAGCAGTACTTC. It is translated as CASSLERPYEQYF.

This rearrangement joins TRBV5-1 to TRBJ1-5, with D perhaps TRBD1 (5 bases). Germline values: CDR1 SGHRS, CDR2 YFSETQ. V gave up 0 bases and J gave up 1 base, with 8 bases separating them. The CDR3 spans 15 residues. CDR3 sequence (DNA): TGCGCCAGCAGCTTGGGGGCAGGGAGCAATCAGCCCCAGCATTTT. As protein: CASSLGAGSNQPQHF.

The chain recombines TRBV5-6 with TRBJ1-4; D remains ambiguous. CDR3 length: 16 residues. Per germline, CDR1 SGHDT and CDR2 YYEEEE. Trimming cost V 0 bases and J 0 bases, with 9 bases left between them. This CDR3 is CASSLARRATNEKLFF. The CDR3 coding sequence is TGTGCCAGCAGCTTGGCACGGCGTGCAACTAATGAAAAACTGTTTTTT.

This clonotype showed up many times. V and J are TRBV5-1 and TRBJ2-5, with D perhaps matching TRBD1 (8 bases). The CDR3 has 15 residues. Germline CDR1 SGHRS, CDR2 YFSETQ. V dropped 7 bases and J dropped 1 base, with 17 bases sitting between them. The CDR3 bases are TGCGCCAGCGGCGGACAGGGAGGGATCCAAGAGACCCAGTACTTC. Translating it yields CASGGQGGIQETQYF.

The J gene is TRBJ2-6, the V gene TRBV5-4; the D is unclear. Trimming removed 4 bases at V and 0 bases at J, with 14 bases between. The germline CDR1 and CDR2 sequences are SGHNT and YYREEE (reference sequence). CDR3 length: 17 residues. The CDR3 region has the DNA TGTGCCAGCAGCCTACCCACAAGTTCCTCTGGGGCCAACGTCCTGACTTTC. Its translation: CASSLPTSSSGANVLTF.

This clonotype appeared a few times. This chain connects TRBV6-2 or TRBV6-3 to TRBJ2-1, with TRBD2 identical over 13 bases. CDR3 length: 15 residues. Per germline, CDR1 MNHEY and CDR2 SVGEGT. V trimming: 7 bases; J trimming: 5 bases; junction bases outside the gene matches: 5. DNA for the CDR3: TGTGCCAGCACCAGACTAGCGGGAGGCAACAATGAGCAGTTCTTC. Protein: CASTRLAGGNNEQFF.

In its sample, this clonotype was seen many times. A read error may account for a junction end that differs from germline. V gene TRBV5-1 combines with J gene TRBJ2-3; D is uncertain. This CDR3 has 14 amino acids. Germline V gene lookup returns CDR1 SGHRS and CDR2 YFSETQ. CDR3 nucleotides: TGCGCCAGCAGATTGGGCCCCATCACAGATACGCAGTATTTT. This encodes CASRLGPITDTQYF.

This clonotype was observed a few times. The V and J genes are TRBV6-1 and TRBJ2-2, with D unresolved. The length of the CDR3 is 8 residues. The germline V gene encodes CDR1 MNHNS and CDR2 SASEGT. In nucleotides, the CDR3 is TGTGTCACCGGGGAGCTGTTTTTT. Protein sequence: CVTGELFF.

This rearrangement joins TRBV30 to TRBJ2-5; 8 bases line up with TRBD1. The CDR3 has 15 residues. With 0 bases clipped from V and 4 bases from J, the junction kept 7 bases outside the gene matches. Germline V gives CDR1 GTSNPN, CDR2 SVGIG (reference sequence). CDR3 protein: CAWSVSPRGPETQYF. The DNA for the CDR3 is TGTGCCTGGAGTGTAAGCCCCAGGGGGCCAGAGACCCAGTACTTC.

This clonotype was observed a few times. Here the CDR3 DNA reads TGTGCCAGCAGCTACTTCACAGGTACTGAAGCTTTCTTT. This translates into CASSYFTGTEAFF. The genes are TRBV7-9 and TRBJ1-1, with TRBD1 as a possible D gene (5 bases). Germline CDR1 reads SEHNR; CDR2 reads FQNEAQ (reference sequence). V was clipped by 4 bases and J by 5 bases, with 11 bases between them. The CDR3 is 13 residues long.

This clonotype has more than one count but fewer than ten. The chain employs TRBV12-3 or TRBV12-4 and TRBJ2-3; 8 positions match TRBD1. The CDR3 totals 16 residues. The V gene end was trimmed by 6 bases and the J gene end by 4 bases; junction bases not matched to a gene: 12. CDR3 nucleotide sequence: TGTGCCAGCAGACCCGGACAGGGAGCCCCTGCAGATACGCAGTATTTT. Translating it yields CASRPGQGAPADTQYF.